This TCR beta chain was retrieved from a study of PD-L1 blockade in urothelial cancer. In regard to this clone: Antigen unknown.

TCRdb keeps only in-frame clones here, not all; method: immunoSEQ multiplex PCR. Of 40,000 to 60,000 clones in the sample, around 79% are singletons; the top ten hold roughly 10%. V lost 2 bases, J lost 4 bases, and 6 bases lay in between. This CDR3 has 13 residues. CDR1 SGHTA and CDR2 FQGNSA come from the germline V gene. Study-level points and caveats: Expansion of tumor-associated blood clones at 3 weeks was greater in durable-benefit patients.

Time point noted: pretreatment peripheral blood. This clonotype was sampled from a man in his 70s with urothelial cancer. Material: PBMCs, obtained around atezolizumab (anti-PD-L1) treatment. This chain connects TRBV7-2 to TRBJ2-1, with D unclear. CDR3 DNA sequence: TGTGCCAGCAGCTTAAGTGCGTACAATGAGCAGTTCTTC. Its translation is CASSLSAYNEQFF.